This T cell receptor (beta chain) was observed in a study of blood T cell repertoires in COVID-19. Study overall: PBMCs, B-cell-depleted T cells, or T cells provided the cDNA or gDNA that made up the material.

Profiled with immunoSEQ multiplex PCR; TCRdb holds only in-frame clones, not every one. The profile shows around 200,000 clones, 75% to 90% of them singletons. In germline, CDR1 is MGHRA, CDR2 YSYEKL. Trimming at V came to 0 bases and at J to 3 bases, leaving 5 bases not matched to a gene. The CDR3 extends over 15 amino acids. Material for sequencing was peripheral blood. The TCR originated in a woman in her forties with acute or convalescent COVID-19. The chain is built from TRBV4-1 and TRBJ2-7, with 7 bases that match TRBD2. The CDR3 here is CASSQDGGLGYEQYF. Written as DNA, the CDR3 is TGCGCCAGCAGCCAAGATGGCGGACTAGGCTACGAGCAGTACTTC.